The subject of this entry is one T cell receptor (beta chain). This same CDR3 is encoded by further DNA sequences in the sample. The data are from a study of shared clonotypes between healthy human individuals. Study-wide background: Three plates were used per donor for CD4 naive, three for CD4 memory, two for CD8 naive and one for CD8 memory.

CD45RO-negative, CCR7-positively selected cells formed the naive CD8 fraction, excluding terminally differentiated effector memory CD45RA+ cells. The CDR3 loop spans 15 amino acids. With 0 bases removed from V and 7 bases from J, the gap between germline ends came to 13 bases. The germline V gene has CDR1 LNHNV and CDR2 YYDKDF (reference sequence). The data were produced by immunoSEQ multiplex PCR, yet TCRdb's version contains in-frame clones alone and is incomplete. The repertoire holds millions of clones, with over 85% as singletons. The chain employs TRBV15 and TRBJ1-5; D is ambiguous. Sequencing was done on a sample of naive CD8+ T cells sorted from blood. This TCR was recovered from a young man in good health. The CDR3 DNA follows: TGTGCCACCAGCAGAGATAAGGGAGCAGGACAGCCCCAGCATTTT. It specifies CATSRDKGAGQPQHF.